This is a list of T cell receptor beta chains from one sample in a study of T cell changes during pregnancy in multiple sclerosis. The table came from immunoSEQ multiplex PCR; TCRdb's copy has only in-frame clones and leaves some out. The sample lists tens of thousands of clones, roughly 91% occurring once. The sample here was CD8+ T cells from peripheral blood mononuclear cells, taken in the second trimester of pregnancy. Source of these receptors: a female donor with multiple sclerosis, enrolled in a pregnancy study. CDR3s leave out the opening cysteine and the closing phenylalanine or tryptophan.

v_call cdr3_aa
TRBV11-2 ASGLAGNTGELF
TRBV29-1 SVVDSGSYEQY
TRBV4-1 ASSHGVTSGDEQF
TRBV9 ASSPGQGAGYGYT
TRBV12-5 ASGLQQGANEKLF
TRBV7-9 ASSPRGTLGSPLH
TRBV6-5 ASRPGQGFGYGYT
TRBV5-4 ASSLDGNSGNTIY
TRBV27 ASRNRDRTEAF
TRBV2 ASSEGGGTNEKLF
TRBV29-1 SVEGLQGSGTGHEQY
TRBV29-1 SVEGPRDTLPHTYEQY
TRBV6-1 ASSDRGQGDGYT
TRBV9 ASSVGGRGFGKLF
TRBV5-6 ASSLAREGEKLF
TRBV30 AWRDRGYSTDTQY
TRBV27 ASSDRGWLNTEAF
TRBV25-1 ASSRGAYEQY
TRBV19 ATSGGYNEQF
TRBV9 ASSPSGGGALTGELF
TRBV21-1 ASSKVRGTGGDEQY
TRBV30 AWIRTDISYEQY
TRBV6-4 ASSDISGELF